This TCR beta chain was profiled in a study of cytomegalovirus exposure and HLA in healthy donors. Across the study: Early released data comprised 80 million or so unique TCRs from HLA-typed donors.

Healthy bone marrow donors made up the donors. PCR employed 60 Vbeta and 13 Jbeta primers. TCRdb's copy holds only in-frame clones and misses some; the assay was immunoSEQ multiplex PCR. This sample has 75,000 or so clones, with roughly 80% found just once. Regarding this clone: Antigen unknown.

Germline CDR1 and CDR2: ENHRY and SYGVKD. The CDR3 sequence is 14 residues long. With V trimmed by 7 bases and J by 1 base, 4 bases remained unmatched. Overall study results and limits: A later analysis found that most CMV-associated TCR beta chains appeared HLA-restricted.

The chain recombines TRBV10-3 with TRBJ1-1; 9 bases are shared with TRBD1. The TCR was taken from a woman aged 25 to 39 in good health and CMV-seropositive. The specimen was PBMCs. CDR3: CAINRDRENTEAFF. The CDR3 DNA follows: TGTGCCATCAATAGGGACAGGGAGAACACTGAAGCTTTCTTT.